Included here is one T cell receptor (beta chain) sequence, with context. This sample stems from a study of shared clonotypes between healthy human individuals. Repertoires were generated with immunoSEQ multiplex PCR, while TCRdb's copy carries only in-frame clones and drops some. Of around 2,000,000 clones listed, about 95% were seen once; the top ten hold roughly 1.2%. Naive CD8 isolation took CD45RO-negative cells positively selected for CCR7 and excluded terminally differentiated effector memory CD45RA+ cells. Adult donors, all healthy and HIV-negative, had no recent acute infections or vaccinations. V was shortened by 1 base and J by 2 bases, with 10 bases between the two germline ends. Germline CDR1 reads SGHRS; CDR2 reads YFSETQ. The length of the CDR3 is 15 residues.

This sequence joins TRBV5-1 and TRBJ2-1, with D perhaps matching TRBD2 (5 bases). The origin of this receptor is a man younger than 35 in good health. The sample taken for sequencing was naive CD8+ T cells sorted from blood. The CDR3 bases are TGCGCCAGCAGCTTGAGGAGCGGACCCTACAATGAGCAGTTCTTC. Amino acid sequence: CASSLRSGPYNEQFF.